A selection of T cell receptor beta chains follows, all from one sample in a study of response to subunit inactivated influenza vaccine. MiXCR, run by TCRdb on the RT-PCR reads, gives a single entry per CDR3 protein. The sample lists 500,000 to 700,000 distinct CDR3 sequences; under 25% were seen once. These data also featured in a second study, about T cells expressing NK-cell markers.

Sequenced here: CD4+ T cells sorted from PBMCs, sampled about 12 days after vaccination. The receptor set was obtained from a man between 45 and 60 years old who received an inactivated influenza vaccine. Both conserved end residues are part of each CDR3. The order of the fields is J gene, V gene, CDR3 length, D gene, clone size, CDR3 DNA, CDR3 protein. The D gene is left open where the match is weak. Size is omitted from some rows. Given values are once, few, many or a class for expanded clones.

TRBJ2-7 | TRBV7-9 | 11 | - | many | TGTGCCAGCAGCGACCGCGGCGAGCAGTACTTC | CASSDRGEQYF
TRBJ2-5 | TRBV5-1 | 12 | - | few | TGCGCCAGCAGCTTGACTACGGAGACCCAGTACTTC | CASSLTTETQYF
TRBJ1-2 | TRBV12-3/TRBV12-4 | 15 | TRBD1 | - | TGTGCCAGCGACGACCGGGACAGGGGCTTTTATGGCTACACCTTC | CASDDRDRGFYGYTF
TRBJ1-5 | TRBV20-1 | 16 | - | - | TGCAGTGCCCACGGCCAGATCCGAACCGAAAATCAGCCCCAGCATTTT | CSAHGQIRTENQPQHF
TRBJ2-7 | TRBV11-1 | 19 | - | - | TGTGCCAGCAGCTTACCGACTCGCGCCCGGGGGGCTCCCTCCTACGAGCAGTACTTC | CASSLPTRARGAPSYEQYF
TRBJ2-2 | TRBV4-2 | 12 | - | - | TGTGCCAGCAGCCAAGTCTTCGGGGAGCTGTTTTTT | CASSQVFGELFF
TRBJ2-5 | TRBV29-1 | 13 | - | few | TGCAGCGCTTGTTTCCAGCCGGGCGAGACCCAGTACTTC | CSACFQPGETQYF
TRBJ2-7 | TRBV6-1 | 15 | - | few | TGTGCCAGCAGTCCCGGACAGCTGGGAGTCTACGAGCAGTACTTC | CASSPGQLGVYEQYF
TRBJ2-1 | TRBV5-4 | 16 | - | few | TGTGCCAGCAGCTTTTTTAGTGGGACCGGGGCCAATGAGCAGTTCTTC | CASSFFSGTGANEQFF
TRBJ2-1 | TRBV7-7 | 17 | TRBD2 | - | TGTGCTAGCAGCCCGGGCCCGCGGGGGAGATTCTACAATGAGCAGTTCTTC | CASSPGPRGRFYNEQFF
TRBJ2-3 | TRBV7-3 | 15 | TRBD2 | few | TGTGCCAGCAGCTTACGTGGCGGGAGCAGAGATACGCAGTATTTT | CASSLRGGSRDTQYF
TRBJ2-3 | TRBV29-1 | 14 | TRBD2 | few | TGCAGCGCCACTAGCGGAGGGGTCACAGATACGCAGTATTTT | CSATSGGVTDTQYF
TRBJ2-1 | TRBV11-2 | 17 | TRBD1 | few | TGTGCCAGCAGCTTCCAAAGCGGGACAGGGAGGGGGTATGAGCAGTTCTTC | CASSFQSGTGRGYEQFF
TRBJ2-7 | TRBV6-2/TRBV6-3 | 11 | - | - | TGTGCCAGCAGCTGGGGGCACGAGCAGTACTTC | CASSWGHEQYF
TRBJ2-1 | TRBV11-2 | 12 | - | few | TGTGCCAGCAGCTTTAATTACAATGAGCAGTTCTTC | CASSFNYNEQFF
TRBJ2-1 | TRBV7-2 | 16 | TRBD2 | many | TGTGCCAGCAGCCGCAGAGGACTAGCGGGAGTTCGCGAGCAGTTCTTC | CASSRRGLAGVREQFF
TRBJ1-1 | TRBV12-3/TRBV12-4 | 12 | - | few | TGTGCCAGCAGTTTCTCGGACACTGAAGCTTTCTTT | CASSFSDTEAFF
TRBJ2-2 | TRBV7-9 | 13 | TRBD1 | - | TGTGCCAAGGGACAGGGGAATACCGGGGAGCTGTTTTTT | CAKGQGNTGELFF
TRBJ2-7 | TRBV30 | 15 | - | - | TGTGCCTGGAGTAGGTGGGACAACCTTGGGTACGAGCAGTACTTC | CAWSRWDNLGYEQYF
TRBJ2-2 | TRBV5-6 | 18 | TRBD2 | - | TGTGCCAGCAGCTTGCGTGGGCTAGCGGGAGTAAACACCGGGGAGCTGTTTTTT | CASSLRGLAGVNTGELFF
TRBJ1-5 | TRBV4-3 | 15 | - | few | TGCGCCAGCAGCCAAGATTGGCAGGTCAATCAGCCCCAGCATTTT | CASSQDWQVNQPQHF
TRBJ1-1 | TRBV5-1 | 17 | - | - | TGCGCCAGCAGCTTGTCGTCACGGGGTTGGGGGAACACTGAAGCTTTCTTT | CASSLSSRGWGNTEAFF
TRBJ2-7 | TRBV28 | 15 | TRBD2 | - | TGTGCCAGCACTAGCGGGGGGTCCTCCGTCTACGAGCAGTACTTC | CASTSGGSSVYEQYF
TRBJ1-5 | TRBV11-2 | 16 | - | few | TGTGCCAGCAGCTTAGGGGGGGCTTATAGCAATCAGCCCCAGCATTTT | CASSLGGAYSNQPQHF
TRBJ1-6 | TRBV2 | 14 | - | once | TGTGCCAGCAGTGCCCGGGGGGACAATTCACCCCTCCACTTT | CASSARGDNSPLHF
TRBJ2-3 | TRBV10-1 | 15 | - | - | TGCGCCAGCAGTGTCAGACCTACTCACGAGGATACGCAGTATTTT | CASSVRPTHEDTQYF
TRBJ2-3 | TRBV29-1 | 13 | - | - | TGCAGCGTTGAATCAGGGGTGGGGGATACGCAGTATTTT | CSVESGVGDTQYF
TRBJ2-1 | TRBV15 | 15 | - | few | TGTGCCACCGCTGGCGGGACTGGCTCCTACAATGAGCAGTTCTTC | CATAGGTGSYNEQFF